One and the same sample provided the 15 T cell receptor beta chains below, sequenced in a study of blood T cells in healthy people across ages. Sample-barcoded 5' priming and a J-beta primer mix drove a second PCR of about 6 to 12 cycles. TCRdb called the 5' RACE reads again in MiXCR, with one record for every CDR3 protein. The table lists some 1.5 million distinct CDR3 sequences, 25% to 30% of them singletons. The sequencing sample was made of blood. Receptors were obtained from a woman aged 25 to 39 in good health.

J is TRBJ2-7 and V is TRBV4-2, with D perhaps TRBD1 (5 bases). Germline CDR1 and CDR2: LGHNA and YNFKEQ. V was shortened by 1 base and J by 1 base, with 11 bases between the two germline ends. The CDR3 covers 15 residues. The CDR3 sequence is CASSQGSGPSYEQYF. The CDR3 region has the DNA TGTGCCAGCAGCCAAGGTTCAGGGCCGTCCTACGAGCAGTACTTC.

This clonotype was seen ten or more times. The genes are TRBV9 and TRBJ2-1, with 10 nucleotides matching TRBD2. This CDR3 has 16 residues. Germline V CDR1 and CDR2: SGDLS, YYNGEE. With 4 bases clipped from V and 6 bases from J, the junction kept 10 bases outside the gene matches. The CDR3 nucleotides are TGTGCCAGCAGCCCCCCCGGGACTAGCGTATCCAATGAGCAGTTCTTC. Translating it yields CASSPPGTSVSNEQFF. Full variable domain (rest looked up from reference TRBV9 and TRBJ2-1): DSGVTQTPKHLITATGQRVTLRCSPRSGDLSVYWYQQSLDQGLQFLIQYYNGEERAKGNILERFSAQQFPDLHSELNLSSLELGDSALYFCASSPPGTSVSNEQFFGPGTRLTVL.

This rearrangement joins TRBV9 to TRBJ1-1, with 8 bases fitting TRBD1. The junction had 9 bases not matched to a gene; V was cut back by 4 bases and J by 1 base. The V gene's germline CDR1 is SGDLS and CDR2 YYNGEE. CDR3 length: 16 amino acids. In nucleotides, the CDR3 is TGTGCCAGCAGCCCGACAGGGGCACTAAGGAACACTGAAGCTTTCTTT. Amino acid sequence: CASSPTGALRNTEAFF.

The gene calls are TRBV28 and TRBJ2-3, with D unresolved. The CDR3 totals 11 residues. Germline lookup yields CDR1 MDHEN and CDR2 SYDVKM. Trimming took off 8 bases at V and 4 bases at J, with 7 bases between the two ends. The CDR3: CASAVPDTQYF. In DNA form, the CDR3 reads TGTGCCAGCGCGGTTCCAGATACGCAGTATTTT.

A word on this clonotype: The DNA is omitted, as the CDR3 cannot be located on it reliably, and the CDR3 follows TCRdb's listing. The chain is built from TRBV28 and TRBJ2-5; the table's D call of TRBD2 was not tested on the DNA. The CDR3 length equals 24 residues, ends included. From germline, CDR1 is MDHEN and CDR2 SYDVKM. This CDR3 is CASSLPQGNYGYTFGSGGPRTQYF.

The chain recombines TRBV18 with TRBJ2-7; possible D gene TRBD1, 6 bases. V was cut by 8 bases and J by 0 bases, with 14 bases left in between. The V gene's germline CDR1 is KGHSH and CDR2 LQKENI. The CDR3 is 14 residues long. The CDR3 sequence: CASGRQASSYEQYF. As DNA, the CDR3 is TGTGCCAGCGGGAGACAGGCGAGCTCCTACGAGCAGTACTTC.

This chain joins TRBV20-1 and TRBJ1-4; tentative D call: TRBD1 (5 bases). There are 15 residues in the CDR3. The germline gives CDR1 DFQATT, CDR2 SNEGSKA (reference sequence). V lost 0 bases and J lost 4, with 12 bases in between. The CDR3 region has the DNA TGCAGTGCTAGAGATCGGAGGCAGGGTAATGAAAAACTGTTTTTT. This codes for CSARDRRQGNEKLFF.

This clonotype was observed at least ten times. The rearrangement links TRBV9 to TRBJ2-5; TRBD2 might be the D (6 bases). The CDR3 covers 15 residues. The V gene lost 0 bases and the J gene lost 3 bases, with 12 bases spanning the gap. CDR1 is SGDLS and CDR2 is YYNGEE in the germline V gene. CDR3: CASSVAGVIKETQYF. The DNA for the CDR3 is TGTGCCAGCAGCGTAGCGGGGGTGATTAAAGAGACCCAGTACTTC. Together with reference TRBV9 and TRBJ2-5, the CDR3 gives the full variable domain: DSGVTQTPKHLITATGQRVTLRCSPRSGDLSVYWYQQSLDQGLQFLIQYYNGEERAKGNILERFSAQQFPDLHSELNLSSLELGDSALYFCASSVAGVIKETQYFGPGTRLLVL.

This chain links TRBV12-3 or TRBV12-4 with TRBJ2-4; no clear D. TRBJ2-7 explains the end of the DNA better; the J call may be wrong. This CDR3 is 13 amino acids long. The CDR3 coding sequence is TGTGCCAGCAGTTTCATGGGCTCGGACGAGCAGTACTTC. As protein: CASSFMGSDEQYF.

The V call is TRBV6-5, the J call TRBJ1-1, with D possibly being TRBD1 (6 bases). Per the germline V gene, CDR1 is MNHEY and CDR2 is SVGAGI. Trimming pared 6 bases from V and 8 bases from J, leaving 19 bases between. This CDR3 is 14 amino acids long. Here the CDR3 reads CASRKVTGLSEAFF. In DNA form, the CDR3 reads TGTGCCAGCAGGAAGGTGACAGGCCTTTCGGAAGCTTTCTTT.

This clonotype was detected many times. The chain uses TRBV27 and TRBJ2-7; the D gene is possibly TRBD2 (5 bases). CDR1 and CDR2 from the germline V gene are MNHEY and SMNVEV (reference sequence). V lost 4 bases, J lost 3 bases, and 10 bases lay in between. The CDR3 is 13 residues long. The CDR3 nucleotides are TGTGCCAGCAGTTCATCACGGGGCTACGAGCAGTACTTC. It encodes CASSSSRGYEQYF.

The chain combines TRBV7-9 with TRBJ2-7, with D perhaps matching TRBD2 (5 bases). The V gene's germline CDR1 is SEHNR and CDR2 FQNEAQ (reference sequence). Trimming stripped 2 bases from V and 5 bases from J, with 10 bases between. The CDR3 sequence is 13 residues long. Here the CDR3 DNA reads TGTGCCAGCAGCTTAAATAGCGCCCACGAGCAGTACTTC. This encodes CASSLNSAHEQYF.

V and J are TRBV6-4 and TRBJ2-2; no reliable D call. CDR1 is MRHNA, CDR2 SNTAGT, per germline. Trimming stripped 10 bases from V and 4 bases from J, with 16 bases between. There are 14 residues in the CDR3. The DNA of the CDR3 is TGTGCCACCAACTGGCACTCCGGCACCGGGGAGCTGTTTTTT. The encoded protein is CATNWHSGTGELFF.

At least ten counts were recorded for this clonotype. The chain uses TRBV24-1 and TRBJ2-1, with no clear D. Trimming took off 2 bases at V and 8 bases at J, with 9 bases between the two ends. Germline-derived CDR1 and CDR2 are KGHDR and SFDVKD. The CDR3 is 13 residues long. The CDR3 spells CATSDSGRDEQFF. CDR3 coding DNA: TGTGCCACCAGTGATTCGGGTAGGGATGAGCAGTTCTTC.

In its sample, this clonotype was seen once. The CDR3 DNA is TGTGCCAGCAGCTCGGACGGAAGAGCTAACTATGGCTACACCTTC. Its translation: CASSSDGRANYGYTF. The J gene is TRBJ1-2, the V gene TRBV7-9, with unresolved D. The germline gives CDR1 SEHNR, CDR2 FQNEAQ (reference sequence). Trimming took off 4 bases at V and 0 bases at J, with 12 bases between the two ends. The CDR3 contains 15 residues. The full variable domain, rest sourced from reference TRBV7-9 and TRBJ1-2, is DTGVSQNPRHKITKRGQNVTFRCDPISEHNRLYWYRQTLGQGPEFLTYFQNEAQLEKSRLLSDRFSAERPKGSFSTLEIQRTEQGDSAMYLCASSSDGRANYGYTFGSGTRLTVV.